This TCR beta chain was sequenced during a study of CXCR3-negative and CXCR3-positive naive CD8 T cells. Libraries of TRB cDNA were made by 5' RACE and carried UMIs. From its re-call of the 5' RACE reads, TCRdb lists each CDR3 protein once, without DNA. This listing includes over 100,000 distinct CDR3 sequences. Germline assignment: CDR1 KGHDR and CDR2 SFDVKD. The CDR3 covers 13 residues. The rearrangement joins TRBV24-1 to TRBJ2-7; TCRdb returns TRBD1, unconfirmable since there is no DNA. This TCR was recovered from a human donor in good health. Some clones in this sample may be carry-over from other donors' samples. What was sequenced was naive CXCR3- CD8+ T cells from blood. Stated subset: CD45RO-CCR7+CD27+CD95- naive CD8+ T cells lacking CXCR3 (TNR3-). The CDR3 sequence is CATSALGTGQQYF.